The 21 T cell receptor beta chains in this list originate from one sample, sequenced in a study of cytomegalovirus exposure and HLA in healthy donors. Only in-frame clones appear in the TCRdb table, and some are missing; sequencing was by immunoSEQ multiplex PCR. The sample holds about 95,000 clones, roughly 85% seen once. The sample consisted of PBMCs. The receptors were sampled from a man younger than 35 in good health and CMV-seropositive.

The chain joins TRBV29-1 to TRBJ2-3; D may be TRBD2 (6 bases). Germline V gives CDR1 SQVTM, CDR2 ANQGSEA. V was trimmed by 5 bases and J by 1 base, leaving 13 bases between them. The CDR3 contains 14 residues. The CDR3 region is CSVKRERGTDTQYF. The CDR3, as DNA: TGCAGCGTTAAACGGGAGAGGGGCACAGATACGCAGTATTTT.

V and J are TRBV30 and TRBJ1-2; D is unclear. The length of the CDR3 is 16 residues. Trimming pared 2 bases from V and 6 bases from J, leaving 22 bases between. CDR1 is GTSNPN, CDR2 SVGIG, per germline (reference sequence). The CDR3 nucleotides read TGTGCCTGGAGTTCATCTCTGTTGGAGTGGTTAGATGGCTACACCTTC. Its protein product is CAWSSSLLEWLDGYTF.

The CDR3: CSVGGGGGNEKLFF. For the CDR3, the DNA is TGCAGCGTTGGGGGAGGGGGTGGCAATGAAAAACTGTTTTTT. The chain carries TRBV29-1 and TRBJ1-4; maybe TRBD1 (6 bases). Trimming stripped 4 bases from V and 5 bases from J, with 14 bases between. The CDR3 spans 14 residues. The germline V gene encodes CDR1 SQVTM and CDR2 ANQGSEA. The entire variable domain, with the rest obtained from reference TRBV29-1 and TRBJ1-4, is as follows: SAVISQKPSRDICQRGTSLTIQCQVDSQVTMMFWYRQQPGQSLTLIATANQGSEATYESGFVIDKFPISRPNLTFSTLTVSNMSPEDSSIYLCSVGGGGGNEKLFFGSGTQLSVL.

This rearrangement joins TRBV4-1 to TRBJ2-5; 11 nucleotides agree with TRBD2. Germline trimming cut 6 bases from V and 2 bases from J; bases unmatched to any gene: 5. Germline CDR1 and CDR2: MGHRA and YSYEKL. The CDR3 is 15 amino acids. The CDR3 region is CASSRSSGGQETQYF. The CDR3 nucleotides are TGCGCCAGCAGTCGATCTAGCGGGGGGCAAGAGACCCAGTACTTC.

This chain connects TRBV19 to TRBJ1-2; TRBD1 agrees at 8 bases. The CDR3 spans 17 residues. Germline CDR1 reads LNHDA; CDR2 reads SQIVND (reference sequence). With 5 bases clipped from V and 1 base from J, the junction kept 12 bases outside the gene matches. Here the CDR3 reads CASSPQVDRGGNYGYTF. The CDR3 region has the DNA TGTGCCAGTAGTCCGCAAGTAGACAGGGGTGGTAACTATGGCTACACCTTC.

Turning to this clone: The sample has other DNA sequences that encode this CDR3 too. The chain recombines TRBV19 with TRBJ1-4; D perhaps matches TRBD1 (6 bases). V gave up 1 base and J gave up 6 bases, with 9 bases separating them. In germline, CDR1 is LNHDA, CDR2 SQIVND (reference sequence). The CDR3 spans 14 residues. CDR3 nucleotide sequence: TGTGCCAGTAGTATAGGGCAGGGGTATGAAAAACTGTTTTTT. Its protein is CASSIGQGYEKLFF.

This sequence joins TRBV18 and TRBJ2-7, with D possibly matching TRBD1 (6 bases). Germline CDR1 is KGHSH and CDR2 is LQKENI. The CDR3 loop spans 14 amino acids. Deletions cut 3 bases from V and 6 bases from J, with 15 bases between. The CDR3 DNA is TGTGCCAGCTCACCGCCAACAGGGCCCGGCGAGCAGTACTTC. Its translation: CASSPPTGPGEQYF.

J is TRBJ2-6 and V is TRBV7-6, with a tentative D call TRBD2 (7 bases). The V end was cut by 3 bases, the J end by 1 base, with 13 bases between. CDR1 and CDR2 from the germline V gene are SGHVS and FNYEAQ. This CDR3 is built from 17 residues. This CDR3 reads CASSFKGGESGANVLTF. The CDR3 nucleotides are TGTGCCAGCAGCTTCAAGGGGGGGGAGTCTGGGGCCAACGTCCTGACTTTC.

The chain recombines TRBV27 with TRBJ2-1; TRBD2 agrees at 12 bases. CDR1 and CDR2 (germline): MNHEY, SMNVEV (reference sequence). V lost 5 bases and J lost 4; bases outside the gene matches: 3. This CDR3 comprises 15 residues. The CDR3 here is CASSDGTSGYNEQFF. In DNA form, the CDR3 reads TGTGCCAGCAGTGACGGGACTAGCGGGTACAATGAGCAGTTCTTC.

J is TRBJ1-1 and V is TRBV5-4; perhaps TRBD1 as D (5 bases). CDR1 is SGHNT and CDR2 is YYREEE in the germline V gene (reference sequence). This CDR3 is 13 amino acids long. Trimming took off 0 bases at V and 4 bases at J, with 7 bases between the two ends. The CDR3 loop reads CASSLGQLTEAFF. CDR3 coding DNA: TGTGCCAGCAGCTTGGGACAGCTCACTGAAGCTTTCTTT.

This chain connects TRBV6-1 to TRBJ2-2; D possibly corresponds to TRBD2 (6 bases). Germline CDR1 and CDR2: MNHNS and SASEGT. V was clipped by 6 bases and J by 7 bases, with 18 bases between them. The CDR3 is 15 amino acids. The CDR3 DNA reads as TGTGCCAGCAGAGTCGGAGGGCCATTGAACGGGGAGCTGTTTTTT. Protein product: CASRVGGPLNGELFF.

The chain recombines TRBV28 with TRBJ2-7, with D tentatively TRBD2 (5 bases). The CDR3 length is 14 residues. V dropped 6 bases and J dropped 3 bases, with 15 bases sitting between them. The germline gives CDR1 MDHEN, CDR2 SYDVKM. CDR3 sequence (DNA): TGTGCCAGCAGCTCCACTAGATCAGTCTACGAGCAGTACGTC. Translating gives CASSSTRSVYEQYV.

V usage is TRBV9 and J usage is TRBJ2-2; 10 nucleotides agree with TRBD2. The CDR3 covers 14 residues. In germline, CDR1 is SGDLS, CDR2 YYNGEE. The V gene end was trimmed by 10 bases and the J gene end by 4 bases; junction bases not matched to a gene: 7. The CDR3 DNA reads TGTGCCGGGGCTAGCGGGAGCGGCACCGGGGAGCTGTTTTTT. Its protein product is CAGASGSGTGELFF.

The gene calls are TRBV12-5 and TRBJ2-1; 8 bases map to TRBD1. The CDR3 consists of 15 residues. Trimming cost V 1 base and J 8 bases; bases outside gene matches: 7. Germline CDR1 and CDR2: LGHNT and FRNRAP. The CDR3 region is CASGLGRGRVDEQFF. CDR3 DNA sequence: TGTGCTAGTGGTTTGGGCAGGGGGCGGGTGGATGAGCAGTTCTTC.

The CDR3 region is CASSLAGGHLYYEQYV. For the CDR3, the DNA is TGTGCCAGCAGCTTAGCAGGGGGCCACCTATACTACGAGCAGTACGTC. This chain uses TRBV7-2 with TRBJ2-7, with 7 positions matching TRBD1. There are 16 residues in the CDR3. Germline V gene lookup returns CDR1 SGHTA and CDR2 FQGNSA. Trimming removed 0 bases from V and 3 bases from J; junction bases left unmatched: 8.

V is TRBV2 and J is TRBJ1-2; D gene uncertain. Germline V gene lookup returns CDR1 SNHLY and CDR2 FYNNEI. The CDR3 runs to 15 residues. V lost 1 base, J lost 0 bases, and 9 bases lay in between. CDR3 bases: TGTGCCAGCAGTGAAGGACTGATAGCTAACTATGGCTACACCTTC. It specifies CASSEGLIANYGYTF.

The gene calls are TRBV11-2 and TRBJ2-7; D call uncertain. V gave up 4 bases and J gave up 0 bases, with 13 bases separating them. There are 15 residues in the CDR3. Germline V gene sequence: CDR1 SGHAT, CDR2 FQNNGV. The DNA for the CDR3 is TGTGCCAGCAGCTGGGGTGGGTCTAGCTCCTACGAGCAGTACGTC. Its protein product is CASSWGGSSSYEQYV.

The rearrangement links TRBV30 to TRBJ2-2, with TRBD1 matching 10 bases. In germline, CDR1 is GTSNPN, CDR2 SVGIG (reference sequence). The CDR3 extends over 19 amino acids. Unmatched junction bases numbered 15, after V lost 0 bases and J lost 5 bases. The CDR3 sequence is CAWSVQDPPGQGWTGELFF. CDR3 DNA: TGTGCCTGGAGTGTACAAGACCCCCCGGGACAGGGGTGGACCGGGGAGCTGTTTTTT.

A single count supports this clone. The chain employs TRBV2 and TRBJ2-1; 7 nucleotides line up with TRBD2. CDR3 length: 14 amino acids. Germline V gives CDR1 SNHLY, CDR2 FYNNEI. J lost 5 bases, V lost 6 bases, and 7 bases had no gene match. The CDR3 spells CASSPSGADNEQFF. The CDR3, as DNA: TGTGCCAGCAGCCCTAGCGGAGCCGACAATGAGCAGTTCTTC.

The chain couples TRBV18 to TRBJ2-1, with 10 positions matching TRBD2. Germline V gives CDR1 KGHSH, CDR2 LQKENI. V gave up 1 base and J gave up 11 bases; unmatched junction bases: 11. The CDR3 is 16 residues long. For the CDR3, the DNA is TGTGCCAGCTCACCACAAAGGTCACTAGCGGGGACAAAGCAGTTCTTC. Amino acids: CASSPQRSLAGTKQFF.

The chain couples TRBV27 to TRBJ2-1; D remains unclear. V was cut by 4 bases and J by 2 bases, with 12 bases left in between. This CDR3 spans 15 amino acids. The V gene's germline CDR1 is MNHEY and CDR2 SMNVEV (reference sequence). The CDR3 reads CASSSQTVTYNEQFF. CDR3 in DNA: TGTGCCAGCAGTTCCCAGACTGTCACCTACAATGAGCAGTTCTTC.